This entry describes one T cell receptor (beta chain). Its antigen is as yet unknown. In each case, RNA was isolated and then reverse transcribed into cDNA as the sequencing template. Sequencing was performed with immunoSEQ multiplex PCR; in TCRdb, only in-frame clones are kept and a portion is missing. This table has roughly 150,000 clones, 55% appearing once. This sample was taken from a study of CD8+ T cells in alopecia areata. Overall study results and limits: Relative to normal scalp, lesional scalp, especially alopecia totalis/universalis, showed higher clonality.

The J segment lost 9 bases and the V segment lost 5 bases, leaving 4 bases of the junction unmatched. Germline CDR1 and CDR2: SGHAT and FQNNGV. This CDR3 is built from 14 residues. The chain links TRBV11-2 to TRBJ2-1; TRBD2 matches at 13 bases. The TCR was taken from a human donor in good health. Input material: CD4+ T cells sorted from blood. CDR3 protein: CASSGLAGVGEQFF. The CDR3 DNA is TGTGCCAGCAGCGGACTAGCGGGAGTTGGTGAGCAGTTCTTC.